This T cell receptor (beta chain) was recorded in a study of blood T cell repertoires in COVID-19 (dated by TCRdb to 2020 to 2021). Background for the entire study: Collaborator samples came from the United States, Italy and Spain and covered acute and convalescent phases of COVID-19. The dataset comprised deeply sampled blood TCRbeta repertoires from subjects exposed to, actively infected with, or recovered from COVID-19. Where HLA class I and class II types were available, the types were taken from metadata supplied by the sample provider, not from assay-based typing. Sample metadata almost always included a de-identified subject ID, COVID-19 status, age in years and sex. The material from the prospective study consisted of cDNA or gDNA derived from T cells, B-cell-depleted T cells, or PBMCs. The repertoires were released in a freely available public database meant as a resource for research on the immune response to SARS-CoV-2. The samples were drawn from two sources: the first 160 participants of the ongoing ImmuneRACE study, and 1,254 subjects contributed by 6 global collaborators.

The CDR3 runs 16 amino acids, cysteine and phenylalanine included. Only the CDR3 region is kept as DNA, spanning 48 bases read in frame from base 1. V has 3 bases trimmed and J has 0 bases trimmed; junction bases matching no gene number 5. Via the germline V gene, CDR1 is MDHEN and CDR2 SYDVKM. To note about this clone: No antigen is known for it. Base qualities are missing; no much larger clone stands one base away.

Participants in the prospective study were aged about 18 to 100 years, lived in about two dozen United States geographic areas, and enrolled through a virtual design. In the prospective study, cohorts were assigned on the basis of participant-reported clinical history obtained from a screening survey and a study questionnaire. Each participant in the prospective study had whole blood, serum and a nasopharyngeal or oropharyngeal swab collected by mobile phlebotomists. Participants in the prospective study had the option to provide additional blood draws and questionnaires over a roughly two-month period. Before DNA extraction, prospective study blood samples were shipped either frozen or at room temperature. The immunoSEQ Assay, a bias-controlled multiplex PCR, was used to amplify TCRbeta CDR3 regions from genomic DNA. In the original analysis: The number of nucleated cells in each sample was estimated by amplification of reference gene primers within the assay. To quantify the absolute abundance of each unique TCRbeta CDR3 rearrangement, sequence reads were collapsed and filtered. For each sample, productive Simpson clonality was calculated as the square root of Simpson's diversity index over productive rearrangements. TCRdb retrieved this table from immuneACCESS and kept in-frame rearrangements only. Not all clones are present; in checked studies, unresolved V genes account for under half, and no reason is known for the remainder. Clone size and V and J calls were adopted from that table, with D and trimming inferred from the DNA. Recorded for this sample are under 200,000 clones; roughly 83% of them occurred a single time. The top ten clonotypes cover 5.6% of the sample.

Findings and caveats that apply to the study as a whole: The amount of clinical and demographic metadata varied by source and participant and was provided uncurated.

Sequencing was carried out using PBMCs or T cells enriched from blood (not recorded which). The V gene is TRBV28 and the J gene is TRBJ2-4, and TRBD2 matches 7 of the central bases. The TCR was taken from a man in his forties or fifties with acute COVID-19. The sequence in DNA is TGTGCCAGCAGTTTCCCCGGGACTATAGCCAAAAACATTCAGTACTTC. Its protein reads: CASSFPGTIAKNIQYF.